This TCR beta chain is drawn from a study of control samples from healthy donors and cancer patients. This table comes from immunoSEQ multiplex PCR, and its TCRdb copy is limited to in-frame clones, with some not included. The table shows roughly 32,000 clones, with 86% occurring only once. V was pared by 4 bases and J by 0 bases, with 25 bases between. This CDR3 region has 19 residues. CDR1 SGHNT and CDR2 YYREEE come from the germline V gene (reference sequence). The clonotype comes from a woman aged 40 to 50 with lung cancer. Sequenced input: PBMCs. V is TRBV5-4 and J is TRBJ1-1, with D uncertain. The DNA for the CDR3 is TGTGCCAGCAGCCAAATACCCCACGGGGAGATTTTCATGAACACTGAAGCTTTCTTT. Protein sequence: CASSQIPHGEIFMNTEAFF.